This T cell receptor beta chain was retrieved from a study of CDR3 diversity in severe acne (dated by TCRdb to the late 2010s). The library was made by PCR. Sequencing relied on an Illumina HiSeq 2000. TCRdb reran the public reads through fastp at Q25 and MiXCR, keeping productive beta chains. Here each entry gathers all rows of one CDR3 protein and keeps the most common genes and DNA. Counted in this sample were around 94,000 distinct CDR3 sequences; 45% to 60% of them appeared once. The ten top clones hold under 15% of the sample. There are 18 amino acids in the CDR3, from cysteine to phenylalanine inclusive. The kept DNA is CDR3 alone, 54 bases in frame from the first base. The germline V gene provides CDR1 SGHVS and CDR2 FQNEAQ. This clonotype showed up just a few times. Its recognized antigen is unknown. At one boundary the junction diverges from the germline segment, which might be a read error.

Sequences were obtained from blood. This clonotype was obtained from a male donor with acne. Here the chain combines TRBV7-8 and TRBJ2-6; TRBD1 is perhaps the D gene, given 7 matching bases. The CDR3 reads CASSPLAQGHPGANVLTF. DNA sequence: TGTGCCAGCAGCCCACTAGCACAGGGGCACCCTGGGGCCAACGTCCTGACCTTC.